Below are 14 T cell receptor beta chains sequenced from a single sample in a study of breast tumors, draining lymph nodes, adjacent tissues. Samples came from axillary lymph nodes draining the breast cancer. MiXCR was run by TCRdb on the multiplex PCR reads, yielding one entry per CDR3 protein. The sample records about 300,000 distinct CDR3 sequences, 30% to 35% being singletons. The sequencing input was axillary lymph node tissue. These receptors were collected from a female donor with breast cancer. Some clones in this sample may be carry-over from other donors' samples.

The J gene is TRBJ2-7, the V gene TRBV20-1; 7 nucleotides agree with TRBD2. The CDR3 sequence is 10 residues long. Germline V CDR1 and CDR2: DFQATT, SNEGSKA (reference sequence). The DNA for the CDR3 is TGCAGCGAGCGGGACTACGAGCAGTACTTC. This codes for CSERDYEQYF.

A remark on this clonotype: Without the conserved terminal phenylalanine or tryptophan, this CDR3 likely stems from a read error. The CDR3 spells CASGISPTRGYQPQHS. As DNA, the CDR3 is TGTGCCAGTGGTATATCCCCGACGAGGGGTTATCAGCCCCAGCATTCT. V gene TRBV19 combines with J gene TRBJ1-5, with D perhaps TRBD1 (5 bases). This CDR3 is 16 amino acids long. From germline, CDR1 is LNHDA and CDR2 SQIVND (reference sequence).

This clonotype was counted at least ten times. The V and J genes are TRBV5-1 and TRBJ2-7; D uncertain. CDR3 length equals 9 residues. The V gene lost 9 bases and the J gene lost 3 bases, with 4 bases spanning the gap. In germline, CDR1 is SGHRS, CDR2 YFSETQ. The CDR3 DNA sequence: TGCGCCATAAACTACGAGCAGTACTTC. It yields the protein CAINYEQYF.

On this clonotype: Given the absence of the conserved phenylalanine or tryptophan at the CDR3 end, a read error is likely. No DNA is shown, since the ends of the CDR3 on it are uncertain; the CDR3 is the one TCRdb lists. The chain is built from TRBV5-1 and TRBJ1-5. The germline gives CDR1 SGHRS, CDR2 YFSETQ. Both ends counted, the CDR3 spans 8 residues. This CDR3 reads CASSPDGL.

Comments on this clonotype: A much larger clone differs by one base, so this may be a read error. The CDR3 sequence: CASSLVDRSQETQYF. In DNA form, the CDR3 reads TGTGCCAGCAGCTTGGTAGATCGCTCCCAAGAGACCCAGTACTTC. This rearrangement joins TRBV5-6 to TRBJ2-5; D is ambiguous. The germline gives CDR1 SGHDT, CDR2 YYEEEE. The CDR3 covers 15 residues. V was pared by 0 bases and J by 1 base, with 10 bases between.

CDR3: CASSEEGLAALGDEQYF. CDR3 bases: TGTGCCAGCAGTGAAGAGGGACTAGCGGCTCTCGGGGACGAGCAGTACTTC. This chain joins TRBV2 and TRBJ2-7, with 11 bases lining up with TRBD2. V was clipped by 1 base and J by 5 bases; unmatched bases: 10. The germline V gene has CDR1 SNHLY and CDR2 FYNNEI. This CDR3 region has 17 residues.

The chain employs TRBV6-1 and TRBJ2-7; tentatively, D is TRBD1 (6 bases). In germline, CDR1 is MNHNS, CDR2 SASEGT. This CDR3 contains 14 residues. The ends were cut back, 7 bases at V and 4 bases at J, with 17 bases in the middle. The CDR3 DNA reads TGTGCCAGCAACCGGGACATGGCGATGTACGAGCAGTACTTC. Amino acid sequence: CASNRDMAMYEQYF.

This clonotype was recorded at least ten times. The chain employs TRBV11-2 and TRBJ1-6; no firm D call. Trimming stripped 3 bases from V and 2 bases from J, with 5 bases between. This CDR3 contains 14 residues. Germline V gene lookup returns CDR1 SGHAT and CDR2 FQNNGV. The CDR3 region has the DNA TGTGCCAGCAGCTTGCAAACCTATAATTCACCCCTCCACTTT. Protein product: CASSLQTYNSPLHF.

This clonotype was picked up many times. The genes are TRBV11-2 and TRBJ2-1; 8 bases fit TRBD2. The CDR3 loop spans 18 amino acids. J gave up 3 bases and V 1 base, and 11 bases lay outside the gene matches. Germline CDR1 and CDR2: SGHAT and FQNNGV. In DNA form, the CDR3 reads TGTGCCAGCAGCTTAGCTCGCGGGTCGCTAGCGGGCTACAATGAGCAGTTCTTC. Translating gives CASSLARGSLAGYNEQFF.

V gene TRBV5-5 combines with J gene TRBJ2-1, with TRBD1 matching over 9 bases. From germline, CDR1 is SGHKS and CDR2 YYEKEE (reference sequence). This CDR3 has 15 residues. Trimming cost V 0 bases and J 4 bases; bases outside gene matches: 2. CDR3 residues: CASSLAGTGYNEQFF. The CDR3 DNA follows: TGTGCCAGCAGCTTGGCCGGGACAGGGTACAATGAGCAGTTCTTC.

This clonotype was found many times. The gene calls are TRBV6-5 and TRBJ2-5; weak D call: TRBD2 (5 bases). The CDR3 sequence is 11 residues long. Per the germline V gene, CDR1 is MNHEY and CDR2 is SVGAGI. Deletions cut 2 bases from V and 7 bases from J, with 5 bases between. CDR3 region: CASSYRGTQYF. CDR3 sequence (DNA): TGTGCCAGCAGTTACCGGGGGACCCAGTACTTC.

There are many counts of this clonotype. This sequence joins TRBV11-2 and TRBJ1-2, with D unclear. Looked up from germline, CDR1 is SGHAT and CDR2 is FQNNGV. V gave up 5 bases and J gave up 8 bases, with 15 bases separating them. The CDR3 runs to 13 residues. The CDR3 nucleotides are TGTGCCAGCAGCCCAATCCGGGGAGGAGGCTACACCTTC. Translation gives CASSPIRGGGYTF.

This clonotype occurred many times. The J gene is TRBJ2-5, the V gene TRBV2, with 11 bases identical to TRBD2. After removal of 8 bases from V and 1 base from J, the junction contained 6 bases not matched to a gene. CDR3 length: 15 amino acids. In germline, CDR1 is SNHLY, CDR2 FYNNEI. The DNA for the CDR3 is TGTGCCAGCGCCTGGCTAGCGGGAGGCCAAGAGACCCAGTACTTC. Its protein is CASAWLAGGQETQYF. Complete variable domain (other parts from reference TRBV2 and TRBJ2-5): EPEVTQTPSHQVTQMGQEVILRCVPISNHLYFYWYRQILGQKVEFLVSFYNNEISEKSEIFDDQFSVERPDGSNFTLKIRSTKLEDSAMYFCASAWLAGGQETQYFGPGTRLLVL.

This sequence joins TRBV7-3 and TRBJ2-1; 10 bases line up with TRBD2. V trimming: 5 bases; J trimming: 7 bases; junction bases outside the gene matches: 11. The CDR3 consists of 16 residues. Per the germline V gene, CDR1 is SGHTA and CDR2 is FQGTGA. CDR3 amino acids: CASSPSLAGVGNEQFF. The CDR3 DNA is TGTGCCAGCAGCCCCTCGCTAGCGGGAGTTGGGAATGAGCAGTTCTTC.